Following are 26 T cell receptor beta chains from one sample sequenced in a study of T cells after yellow fever vaccination. TCRdb re-called the 5' RACE reads through MiXCR, storing one row per CDR3 protein. The sample records approximately 300,000 distinct CDR3 sequences, roughly a tenth being singletons. Sequencing was performed on CD4+ T cells sorted from PBMCs, taken 45 days after the yellow fever booster vaccination. These TCRs come from a man between 18 and 35 years old who received the YFV17D yellow fever vaccine.

The rearrangement links TRBV5-1 to TRBJ2-1; D possibly corresponds to TRBD1 (6 bases). The length of the CDR3 is 15 residues. Germline assignment: CDR1 SGHRS and CDR2 YFSETQ. Trimming took 0 bases from V and 7 from J, leaving 14 bases between them. CDR3 nucleotides: TGCGCCAGCAGCTTGGCCATAGGGGGTGTAAATGAGCAGTTCTTC. Its protein is CASSLAIGGVNEQFF.

V is TRBV18 and J is TRBJ1-3, with D unresolved. The CDR3 totals 16 residues. The germline V gene encodes CDR1 KGHSH and CDR2 LQKENI. The V end lost 2 bases, the J end lost 0 bases, and 11 bases lay between the germline ends. The CDR3 DNA sequence: TGTGCCAGCTCACCAAGGAACGGGATCTCTGGAAACACCATATATTTT. It is translated as CASSPRNGISGNTIYF.

The table lists this clonotype with many counts. The chain carries TRBV28 and TRBJ1-2, with 8 nucleotides matching TRBD1. Germline loops: CDR1 MDHEN, CDR2 SYDVKM. The CDR3 extends over 15 amino acids. V shed 3 bases and J 4 bases; nucleotides not matched to a gene: 7. The CDR3 DNA reads TGTGCCAGCAGTTTTATAACAGGGGGTTCCTATGGCTACACCTTC. As protein: CASSFITGGSYGYTF.

This clonotype came up a few times. This chain connects TRBV20-1 to TRBJ2-5; 13 bases fit TRBD2. This CDR3 contains 19 residues. CDR1 and CDR2 (germline): DFQATT, SNEGSKA (reference sequence). The ends lost 3 bases at V and 1 base at J; junction bases unmatched: 14. The CDR3 DNA is TGCAGTGCTAGGCCCCTAGGACTAGCGGGGGAACCACCCCAAGAGACCCAGTACTTC. Amino acid sequence: CSARPLGLAGEPPQETQYF.

Only a few counts were recorded for this clonotype. The rearrangement joins TRBV7-7 to TRBJ2-3; 10 bases align to TRBD1. The CDR3 is 19 amino acids. Germline V lookup: CDR1 SSHAT, CDR2 FNYEAQ (reference sequence). Trimming took 5 bases from V and 3 from J; bases not matched to a gene: 17. The CDR3 region is CASSPGTGAFPLRTDTQYF. As DNA, the CDR3 is TGTGCCAGCAGCCCAGGGACAGGGGCCTTCCCCCTCAGGACAGATACGCAGTATTTT.

In this sample, this clonotype turned up a few times. The V and J genes are TRBV21-1 and TRBJ1-2. TRBV21-1 is shown as a pseudogene. The CDR3 totals 15 residues. CDR3 DNA: TGTGCCAGCAGCAAAGTGGGGTTCCGGGCCCATGGCTACACCTTC. It specifies CASSKVGFRAHGYTF.

The CDR3 nucleotides read TGCGCCAGCAGCCAAGATACGGGGAGTGAGGGCACAGATACGCAGTATTTT. It yields the protein CASSQDTGSEGTDTQYF. The rearrangement links TRBV4-3 to TRBJ2-3, with D perhaps matching TRBD2 (5 bases). Trimming left V 0 bases short and J 1 base short, with 14 bases between. The V gene's germline CDR1 is LGHNA and CDR2 YSLEER. The CDR3 runs to 17 residues.

J is TRBJ2-7 and V is TRBV20-1; 8 nucleotides match TRBD2. The CDR3 contains 14 residues. V was clipped by 3 bases and J by 4 bases; unmatched bases: 8. CDR1 is DFQATT, CDR2 SNEGSKA, per germline (reference sequence). The CDR3 loop reads CSARPGLASYEQYV. Written as DNA, the CDR3 is TGCAGTGCTAGGCCCGGACTAGCATCTTACGAGCAGTACGTC.

The rearrangement links TRBV7-9 to TRBJ1-2; weak D call: TRBD1 (6 bases). The germline CDR1 and CDR2 sequences are SEHNR and FQNEAQ (reference sequence). Between the trimmed V and J ends, which lost 5 bases and 5 bases, there was a span of 18 bases. The CDR3 is 15 residues long. The DNA for the CDR3 is TGTGCCAGCAGCCCGGGGGGGGCAGTGGAGTATGGCTACACCTTC. Its translation is CASSPGGAVEYGYTF.

The rearrangement links TRBV11-2 to TRBJ2-7; no definite D call. The CDR3 runs to 14 residues. The germline V and J ends were trimmed by 1 base and 1 base, with 8 bases remaining between them. The germline gives CDR1 SGHAT, CDR2 FQNNGV. CDR3 in DNA: TGTGCCAGCAGCTTAGCTAGTAGGTCCTACGAGCAGTACTTC. This sequence encodes CASSLASRSYEQYF.

This clonotype was observed a few times. The gene calls are TRBV4-3 and TRBJ1-3, with 7 nucleotides matching TRBD1. The J segment lost 3 bases and the V segment lost 5 bases, leaving 10 bases of the junction unmatched. CDR3 length equals 16 residues. Per the germline V gene, CDR1 is LGHNA and CDR2 is YSLEER. CDR3 loop: CASSGGRGLIGNTIYF. The CDR3 DNA follows: TGCGCCAGCAGCGGCGGGAGGGGGCTAATTGGAAACACCATATATTTT.

The chain couples TRBV20-1 to TRBJ2-3; D ambiguous. Germline CDR1 reads DFQATT; CDR2 reads SNEGSKA (reference sequence). The CDR3 spans 13 residues. V dropped 7 bases and J dropped 1 base, with 12 bases sitting between them. The CDR3 spells CSGLEDRTDTQYF. CDR3 sequence (DNA): TGCAGTGGACTCGAGGACCGCACAGATACGCAGTATTTT.

This clonotype showed up just a few times. This chain links TRBV6-5 with TRBJ1-2, with TRBD1 as a possible D gene (5 bases). Germline CDR1 is MNHEY and CDR2 is SVGAGI. With 2 bases removed from V and 0 bases from J, the gap between germline ends came to 13 bases. The CDR3 runs to 16 residues. CDR3 DNA sequence: TGTGCCAGCAGTTACACGGCACAGGTCTCTAACTATGGCTACACCTTC. Translating gives CASSYTAQVSNYGYTF.

This clonotype was observed many times. The V and J genes are TRBV12-3 or TRBV12-4 and TRBJ2-2, with unresolved D. Deletions cut 5 bases from V and 4 bases from J, with 14 bases between. The CDR3 is 15 amino acids. The CDR3 loop is CASSPPLGSTGELFF. The CDR3 DNA reads TGTGCCAGCAGTCCACCCCTGGGAAGCACCGGGGAGCTGTTTTTT.

This rearrangement joins TRBV15 to TRBJ1-6; no clear D. CDR3 length: 12 residues. The germline gives CDR1 LNHNV, CDR2 YYDKDF (reference sequence). The V end lost 1 base, the J end lost 12 bases, and 7 bases lay between the germline ends. The CDR3 here is CATSRGQLPLHF. CDR3 DNA sequence: TGTGCCACCAGCAGAGGGCAACTACCCCTCCACTTT. The whole variable domain, remainder taken from reference TRBV15 and TRBJ1-6, is DAMVIQNPRYQVTQFGKPVTLSCSQTLNHNVMYWYQQKSSQAPKLLFHYYDKDFNNEADTPDNFQSRRPNTSFCFLDIRSPGLGDTAMYLCATSRGQLPLHFGNGTRLTVT.

This clonotype occurred many times. This chain links TRBV5-1 with TRBJ1-5, with D uncertain. Trimming removed 4 bases at V and 4 bases at J, with 12 bases between. The CDR3 length is 14 residues. CDR1 is SGHRS, CDR2 YFSETQ, per germline. The DNA for the CDR3 is TGCGCCAGCAGCCCCCTGGGCGGGAATCAGCCCCAGCATTTT. Translation: CASSPLGGNQPQHF.

This clonotype was seen ten or more times. J is TRBJ2-7 and V is TRBV23-1; TRBD1 is a possible D gene (6 bases). TRBV23-1 is an ORF, with its function uncertain. The CDR3 has 14 amino acids. V shed 4 bases and J shed 4 bases, with 14 bases lying between them. The chain's CDR3 is CASSPQGPGYEQYF. The CDR3, as DNA: TGCGCCAGCAGTCCTCAGGGGCCAGGGTACGAGCAGTACTTC.

The V gene is TRBV5-1, the J gene TRBJ2-6; unclear D gene. This CDR3 is 17 amino acids long. Trimming stripped 0 bases from V and 4 bases from J, with 14 bases between. In germline, CDR1 is SGHRS, CDR2 YFSETQ. CDR3 sequence: CASSLGTDLIGANVLTF. The DNA for the CDR3 is TGCGCCAGCAGCTTGGGGACGGATTTGATAGGGGCCAACGTCCTGACTTTC.

The chain links TRBV7-6 to TRBJ2-1; 10 nucleotides line up with TRBD1. J lost 5 bases, V lost 5 bases, and 9 bases had no gene match. CDR3 length: 16 amino acids. CDR1 is SGHVS, CDR2 FNYEAQ, per germline. For the CDR3, the DNA is TGTGCCAGCAGCCCCCCGGACAGGGGGGACAACAATGAGCAGTTCTTC. Its translation: CASSPPDRGDNNEQFF.

This clonotype occurred many times. The chain combines TRBV20-1 with TRBJ1-5; D is perhaps TRBD1 (5 bases). V lost 1 base and J lost 7, with 17 bases in between. This CDR3 is built from 15 residues. The germline CDR1 and CDR2 sequences are DFQATT and SNEGSKA (reference sequence). The DNA for the CDR3 is TGCAGTGCTAGAGGCCTCGGGGCTGAAAGGCAGCCCCAGCATTTT. This translates into CSARGLGAERQPQHF.

In this sample, this clonotype turned up many times. V is TRBV12-3 or TRBV12-4 and J is TRBJ2-1, with D possibly called TRBD1 or TRBD2 (5 bases each). The CDR3 spans 15 residues. V dropped 4 bases and J dropped 10 bases, with 20 bases sitting between them. The CDR3 DNA sequence: TGTGCCAGCAGTTCCCACTCTGGGACCGCCGAAGAGCAGTTCTTC. As protein: CASSSHSGTAEEQFF.

The chain combines TRBV7-2 with TRBJ2-7; D might be TRBD1 (6 bases). The CDR3 is made up of 14 amino acids. Germline assignment: CDR1 SGHTA and CDR2 FQGNSA. V was clipped by 1 base and J by 9 bases, with 16 bases between them. The CDR3 reads CASSLGQDPTRQYF. The CDR3 DNA reads as TGTGCCAGCAGCTTAGGACAGGACCCCACCAGGCAGTACTTC.

In DNA, the CDR3 is TGTGCCAGCTCCCCGGGACGGAATAATTCACCCCTCCACTTT. Translating it yields CASSPGRNNSPLHF. This sequence joins TRBV18 and TRBJ1-6; a possible D gene is TRBD1 (5 bases). This CDR3 region has 14 residues. Trimming shortened V by 6 bases and J by 5 bases, and 11 bases separated the two germline ends. The V gene's germline CDR1 is KGHSH and CDR2 LQKENI.

This clonotype was detected a few times. For the CDR3, the DNA is TGTGCCAGCAGCCCGGACCGGGCTAGCGGTCTGGGTGAGCAGTTCTTC. Translated, it gives CASSPDRASGLGEQFF. V is TRBV7-3 and J is TRBJ2-1; 7 bases match TRBD2. After removal of 5 bases from V and 9 bases from J, the junction contained 16 bases not matched to a gene. CDR1 and CDR2 (germline): SGHTA, FQGTGA. The CDR3 contains 16 residues.

V is TRBV15 and J is TRBJ1-1, with unresolved D. The CDR3 covers 15 residues. Trimming cost V 1 base and J 3 bases, with 12 bases left between them. Germline V CDR1 and CDR2: LNHNV, YYDKDF (reference sequence). CDR3 sequence (DNA): TGTGCCACCAGCAGAGGGCCACTCCGGGACACTGAAGCTTTCTTT. Its translation is CATSRGPLRDTEAFF.

This sequence joins TRBV7-3 and TRBJ2-2; the D gene could be TRBD1 or TRBD2 (5 bases each). The germline V gene has CDR1 SGHTA and CDR2 FQGTGA. The CDR3 has 16 amino acids. Trimming took off 4 bases at V and 2 bases at J, with 14 bases between the two ends. Written as DNA, the CDR3 is TGTGCCAGCAGCTGGGGCACGAGGGGTAACACCGGGGAGCTGTTTTTT. It codes for CASSWGTRGNTGELFF.